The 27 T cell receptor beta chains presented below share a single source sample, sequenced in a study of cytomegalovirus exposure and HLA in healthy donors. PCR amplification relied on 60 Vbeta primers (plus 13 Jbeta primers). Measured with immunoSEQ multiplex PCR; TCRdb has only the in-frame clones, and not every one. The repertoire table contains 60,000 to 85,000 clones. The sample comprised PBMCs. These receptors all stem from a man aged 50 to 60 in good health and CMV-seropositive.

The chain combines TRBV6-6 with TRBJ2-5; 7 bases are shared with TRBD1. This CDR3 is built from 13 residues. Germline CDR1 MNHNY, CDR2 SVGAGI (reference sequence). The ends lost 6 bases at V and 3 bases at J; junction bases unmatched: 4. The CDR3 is CASSLQGEETQYF. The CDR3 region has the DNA TGTGCCAGCAGCCTTCAGGGGGAAGAGACCCAGTACTTC.

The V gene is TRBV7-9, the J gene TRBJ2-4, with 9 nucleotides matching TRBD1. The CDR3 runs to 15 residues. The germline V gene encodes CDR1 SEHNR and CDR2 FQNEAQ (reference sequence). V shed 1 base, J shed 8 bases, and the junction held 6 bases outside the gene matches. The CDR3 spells CASSLVGDRGDIQYF. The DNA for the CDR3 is TGTGCCAGCAGCTTAGTGGGCGACAGGGGGGACATTCAGTACTTC.

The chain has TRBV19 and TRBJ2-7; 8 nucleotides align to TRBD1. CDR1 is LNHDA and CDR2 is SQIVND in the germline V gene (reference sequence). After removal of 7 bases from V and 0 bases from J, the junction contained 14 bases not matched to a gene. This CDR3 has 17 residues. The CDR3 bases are TGTGCCAGTACCCCTGGGACAGGAAAAAAGAGCTCCTACGAGCAGTACTTC. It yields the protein CASTPGTGKKSSYEQYF.

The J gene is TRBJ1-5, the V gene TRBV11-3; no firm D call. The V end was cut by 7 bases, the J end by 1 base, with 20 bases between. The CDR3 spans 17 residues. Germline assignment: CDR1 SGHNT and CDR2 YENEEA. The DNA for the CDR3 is TGTGCCAGCACCCCCCGCCCAGGCACGAGAAGCAATCAGCCCCAGCATTTT. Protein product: CASTPRPGTRSNQPQHF.

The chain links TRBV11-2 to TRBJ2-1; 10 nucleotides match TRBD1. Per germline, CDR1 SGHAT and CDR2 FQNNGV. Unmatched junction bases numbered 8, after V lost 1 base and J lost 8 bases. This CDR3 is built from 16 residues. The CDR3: CASSLGKGTGEDEQFF. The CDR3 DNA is TGTGCCAGCAGCTTAGGAAAGGGGACAGGGGAGGATGAGCAGTTCTTC.

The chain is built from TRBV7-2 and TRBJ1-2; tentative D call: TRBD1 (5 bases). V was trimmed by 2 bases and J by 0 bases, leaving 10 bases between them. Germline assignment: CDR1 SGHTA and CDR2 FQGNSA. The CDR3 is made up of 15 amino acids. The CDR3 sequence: CASSLTTESNYGYTF. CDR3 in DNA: TGTGCCAGCAGCTTAACGACAGAGTCTAACTATGGCTACACCTTC.

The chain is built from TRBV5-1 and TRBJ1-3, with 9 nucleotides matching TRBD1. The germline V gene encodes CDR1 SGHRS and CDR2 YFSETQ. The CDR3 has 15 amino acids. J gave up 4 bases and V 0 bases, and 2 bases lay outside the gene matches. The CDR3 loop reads CASSLGQGDGNTIYF. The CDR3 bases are TGCGCCAGCAGCTTGGGACAGGGGGACGGAAACACCATATATTTT. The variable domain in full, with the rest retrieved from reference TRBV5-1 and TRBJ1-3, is KAGVTQTPRYLIKTRGQQVTLSCSPISGHRSVSWYQQTPGQGLQFLFEYFSETQRNKGNFPGRFSGRQFSNSRSEMNVSTLELGDSALYLCASSLGQGDGNTIYFGEGSWLTVV.

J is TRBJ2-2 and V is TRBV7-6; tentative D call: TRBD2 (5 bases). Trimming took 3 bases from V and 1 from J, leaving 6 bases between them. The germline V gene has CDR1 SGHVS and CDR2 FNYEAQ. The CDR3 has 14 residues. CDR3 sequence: CASSLDWNTGELFF. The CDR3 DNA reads TGTGCCAGCAGCTTGGACTGGAACACCGGGGAGCTGTTTTTT.

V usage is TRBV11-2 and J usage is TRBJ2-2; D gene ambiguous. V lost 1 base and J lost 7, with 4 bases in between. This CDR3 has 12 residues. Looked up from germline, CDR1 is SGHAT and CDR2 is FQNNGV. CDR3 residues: CASSLVYGELFF. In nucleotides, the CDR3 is TGTGCCAGCAGCTTAGTATACGGGGAGCTGTTTTTT.

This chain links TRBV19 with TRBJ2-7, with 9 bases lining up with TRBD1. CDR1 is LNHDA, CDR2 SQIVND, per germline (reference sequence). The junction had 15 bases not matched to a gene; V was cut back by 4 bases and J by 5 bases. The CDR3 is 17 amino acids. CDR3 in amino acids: CASSTRTGVSTAHEQYF. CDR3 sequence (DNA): TGTGCCAGTAGTACTCGGACAGGGGTGAGTACAGCCCACGAGCAGTACTTC.

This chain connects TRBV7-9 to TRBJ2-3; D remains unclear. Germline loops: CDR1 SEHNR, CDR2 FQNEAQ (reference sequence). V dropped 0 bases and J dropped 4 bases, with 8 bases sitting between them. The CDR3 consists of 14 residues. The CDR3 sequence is CASSLAGLSDTQYF. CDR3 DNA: TGTGCCAGCAGCTTAGCGGGCTTGTCAGATACGCAGTATTTT.

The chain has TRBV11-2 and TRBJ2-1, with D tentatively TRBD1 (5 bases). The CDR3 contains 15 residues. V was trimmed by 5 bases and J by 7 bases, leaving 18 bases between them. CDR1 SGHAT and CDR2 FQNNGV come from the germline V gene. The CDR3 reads CASSQTIHQGNEQFF. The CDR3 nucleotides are TGTGCCAGCAGCCAGACGATCCACCAGGGAAATGAGCAGTTCTTC.

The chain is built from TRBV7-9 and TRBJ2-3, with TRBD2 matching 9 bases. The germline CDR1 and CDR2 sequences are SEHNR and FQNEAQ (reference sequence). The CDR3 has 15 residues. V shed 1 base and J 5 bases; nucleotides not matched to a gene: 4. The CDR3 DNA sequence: TGTGCCAGCAGCTTAGTAGCGGGAGACGGAGATACGCAGTATTTT. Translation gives CASSLVAGDGDTQYF.

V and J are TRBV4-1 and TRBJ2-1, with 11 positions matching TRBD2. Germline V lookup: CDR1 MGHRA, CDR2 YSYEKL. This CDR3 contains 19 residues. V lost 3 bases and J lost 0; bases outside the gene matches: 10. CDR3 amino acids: CASSHLGSSGRISYNEQFF. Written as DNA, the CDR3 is TGCGCCAGCAGCCACCTGGGGTCTAGCGGGAGGATCTCCTACAATGAGCAGTTCTTC.

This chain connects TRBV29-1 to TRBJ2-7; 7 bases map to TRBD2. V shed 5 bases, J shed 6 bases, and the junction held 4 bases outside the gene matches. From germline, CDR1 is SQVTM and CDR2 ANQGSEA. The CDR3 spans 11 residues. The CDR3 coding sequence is TGCAGCGTTCGGACTAGAGCCGAGCAGTACTTC. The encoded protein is CSVRTRAEQYF.

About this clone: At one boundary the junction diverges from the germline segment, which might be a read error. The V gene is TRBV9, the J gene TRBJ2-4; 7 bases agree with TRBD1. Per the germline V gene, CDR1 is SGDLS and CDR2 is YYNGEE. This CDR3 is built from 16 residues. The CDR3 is CASSQGDRRGKNIQSF. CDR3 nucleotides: TGTGCCAGCAGCCAGGGGGACCGGCGAGGCAAAAACATTCAGTCCTTC.

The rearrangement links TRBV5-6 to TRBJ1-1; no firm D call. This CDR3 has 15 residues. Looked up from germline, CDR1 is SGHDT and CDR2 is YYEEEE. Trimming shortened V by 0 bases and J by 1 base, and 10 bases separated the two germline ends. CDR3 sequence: CASSLGFAGNTEAFF. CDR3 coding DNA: TGTGCCAGCAGCTTGGGATTCGCAGGGAACACTGAAGCTTTCTTT.

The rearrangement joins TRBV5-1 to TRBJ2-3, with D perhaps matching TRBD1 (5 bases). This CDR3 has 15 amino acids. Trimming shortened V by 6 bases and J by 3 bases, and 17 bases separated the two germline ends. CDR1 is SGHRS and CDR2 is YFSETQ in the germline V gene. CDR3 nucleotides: TGCGCCAGCAACATTGGGCAGGGAAAAACAGATACGCAGTATTTT. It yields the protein CASNIGQGKTDTQYF.

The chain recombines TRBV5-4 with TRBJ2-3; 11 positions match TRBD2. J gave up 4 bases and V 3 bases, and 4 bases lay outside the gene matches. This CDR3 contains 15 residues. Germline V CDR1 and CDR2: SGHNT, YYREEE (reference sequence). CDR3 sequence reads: CASSSSGRISDTQYF. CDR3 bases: TGTGCCAGCAGCTCTAGCGGGAGGATCTCAGATACGCAGTATTTT. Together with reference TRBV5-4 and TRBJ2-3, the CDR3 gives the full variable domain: ETGVTQSPTHLIKTRGQQVTLRCSSQSGHNTVSWYQQALGQGPQFIFQYYREEENGRGNFPPRFSGLQFPNYSSELNVNALELDDSALYLCASSSSGRISDTQYFGPGTRLTVL.

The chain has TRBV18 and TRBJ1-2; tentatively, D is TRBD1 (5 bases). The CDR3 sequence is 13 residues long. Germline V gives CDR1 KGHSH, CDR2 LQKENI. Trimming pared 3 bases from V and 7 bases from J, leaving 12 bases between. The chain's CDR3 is CASSPTGGSGYTF. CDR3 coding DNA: TGTGCCAGCTCACCGACGGGGGGAAGTGGCTACACCTTC. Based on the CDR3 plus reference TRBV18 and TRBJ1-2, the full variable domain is NAGVMQNPRHLVRRRGQEARLRCSPMKGHSHVYWYRQLPEEGLKFMVYLQKENIIDESGMPKERFSAEFPKEGPSILRIQQVVRGDSAAYFCASSPTGGSGYTFGSGTRLTVV.

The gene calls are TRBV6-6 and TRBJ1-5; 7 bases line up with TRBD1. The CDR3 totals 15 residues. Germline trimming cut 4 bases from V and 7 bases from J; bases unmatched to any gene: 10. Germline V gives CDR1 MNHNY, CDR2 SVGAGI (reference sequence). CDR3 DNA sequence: TGTGCCAGCAGTTTTACCGGGACAGTAAAACAGCCCCAGCATTTT. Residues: CASSFTGTVKQPQHF.

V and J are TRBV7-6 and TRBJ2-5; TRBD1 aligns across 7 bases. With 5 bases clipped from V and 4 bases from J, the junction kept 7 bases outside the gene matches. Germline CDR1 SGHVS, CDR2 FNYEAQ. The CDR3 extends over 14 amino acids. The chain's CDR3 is CASSLERGRETQYF. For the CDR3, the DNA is TGTGCCAGCAGCCTCGAAAGGGGGCGAGAGACCCAGTACTTC. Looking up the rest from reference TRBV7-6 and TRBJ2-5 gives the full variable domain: GAGVSQSPRYKVTKRGQDVALRCDPISGHVSLYWYRQALGQGPEFLTYFNYEAQQDKSGLPNDRFSAERPEGSISTLTIQRTEQRDSAMYRCASSLERGRETQYFGPGTRLLVL.

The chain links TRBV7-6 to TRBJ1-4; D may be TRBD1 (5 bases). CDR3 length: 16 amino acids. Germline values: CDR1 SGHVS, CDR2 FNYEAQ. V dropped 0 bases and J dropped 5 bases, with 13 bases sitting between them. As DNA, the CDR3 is TGTGCCAGCAGCTTAGCGCGTCGGGGGGGAAATGAAAAACTGTTTTTT. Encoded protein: CASSLARRGGNEKLFF. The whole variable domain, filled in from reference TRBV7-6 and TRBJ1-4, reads GAGVSQSPRYKVTKRGQDVALRCDPISGHVSLYWYRQALGQGPEFLTYFNYEAQQDKSGLPNDRFSAERPEGSISTLTIQRTEQRDSAMYRCASSLARRGGNEKLFFGSGTQLSVL.

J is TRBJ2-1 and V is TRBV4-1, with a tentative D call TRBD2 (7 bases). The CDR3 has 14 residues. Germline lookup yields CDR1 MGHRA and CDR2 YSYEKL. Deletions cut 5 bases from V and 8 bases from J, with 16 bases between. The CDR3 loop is CASSDPGGGDEQFF. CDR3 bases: TGCGCCAGCAGCGATCCTGGGGGGGGCGATGAGCAGTTCTTC.

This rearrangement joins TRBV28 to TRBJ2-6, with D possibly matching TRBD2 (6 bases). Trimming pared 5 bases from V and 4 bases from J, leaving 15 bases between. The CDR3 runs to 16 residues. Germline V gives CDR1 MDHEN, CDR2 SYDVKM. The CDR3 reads CASSIGGANGANVLTF. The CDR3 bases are TGTGCCAGCAGTATCGGAGGGGCTAACGGGGCCAACGTCCTGACTTTC.

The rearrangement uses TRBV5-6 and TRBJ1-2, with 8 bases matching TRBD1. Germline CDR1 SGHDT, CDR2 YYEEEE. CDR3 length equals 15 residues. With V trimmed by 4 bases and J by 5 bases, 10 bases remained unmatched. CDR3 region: CASSTQGARSYGYTF. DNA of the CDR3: TGTGCCAGCAGCACGCAGGGGGCAAGATCGTATGGCTACACCTTC. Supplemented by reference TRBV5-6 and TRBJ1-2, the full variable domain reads DAGVTQSPTHLIKTRGQQVTLRCSPKSGHDTVSWYQQALGQGPQFIFQYYEEEERQRGNFPDRFSGHQFPNYSSELNVNALLLGDSALYLCASSTQGARSYGYTFGSGTRLTVV.

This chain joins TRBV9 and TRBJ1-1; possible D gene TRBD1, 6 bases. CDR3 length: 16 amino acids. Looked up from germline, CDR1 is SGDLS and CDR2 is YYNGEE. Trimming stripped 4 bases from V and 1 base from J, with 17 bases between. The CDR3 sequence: CASSPNPGTSNTEAFF. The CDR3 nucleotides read TGTGCCAGCAGCCCTAACCCTGGGACATCGAACACTGAAGCTTTCTTT.